The 17 T cell receptor beta chains presented below share a single source sample, sequenced in a study of regulatory T cells in long-lasting Graves disease. Construction of TCR beta libraries relied on iRepertoire HTBI primers and on Arm-PCR targeting CDR3 regions. TCRdb passed the multiplex PCR reads through MiXCR, listing each CDR3 protein once. This table has a few hundred thousand distinct CDR3 sequences, under 25% appearing once. Time point meaning: persistent/refractory GD, antithyroid drugs over 5 years with positive TRAb. After RNA was extracted from PBMCs, the TCR library was made from it. The sample was peripheral blood mononuclear cells (PBMCs), taken when the disease was refractory, from a patient treated with antithyroid drugs. Source of these receptors: a female donor with Graves disease.

This clonotype has at least ten counts. The V call is TRBV10-3, the J call TRBJ2-6; maybe TRBD1 (5 bases). CDR1 is ENHRY and CDR2 is SYGVKD in the germline V gene. This CDR3 is built from 17 residues. V lost 2 bases to trimming and J lost 0 bases, with 11 bases between them. This CDR3 is CAISEADTRSGANVLTF. DNA for the CDR3: TGTGCCATCAGTGAGGCGGACACCCGCTCTGGGGCCAACGTCCTGACTTTC.

This clonotype was recorded at least ten times. The genes are TRBV7-8 and TRBJ2-7; D perhaps matches TRBD2 (6 bases). The CDR3 runs to 14 residues. Germline V gene lookup returns CDR1 SGHVS and CDR2 FQNEAQ. V lost 2 bases and J 2 bases, leaving 10 bases between the germline ends. The CDR3 loop reads CASSLRLATYEQYF. The CDR3 nucleotides are TGTGCCAGCAGCTTAAGGCTAGCGACCTACGAGCAGTACTTC. Drawing the rest from reference TRBV7-8 and TRBJ2-7, the complete variable domain is GAGVSQSPRYKVAKRGQDVALRCDPISGHVSLFWYQQALGQGPEFLTYFQNEAQLDKSGLPSDRFFAERPEGSVSTLKIQRTQQEDSAVYLCASSLRLATYEQYFGPGTRLTVT.

The genes are TRBV7-9 and TRBJ2-1; D not certain. Germline V gene sequence: CDR1 SEHNR, CDR2 FQNEAQ (reference sequence). V was shortened by 5 bases and J by 0 bases, with 11 bases between the two germline ends. The CDR3 covers 15 residues. The CDR3 sequence is CASSDGPSSYNEQFF. CDR3 DNA: TGTGCCAGCAGCGACGGCCCGAGCTCCTACAATGAGCAGTTCTTC. The full variable domain, with the rest looked up from reference TRBV7-9 and TRBJ2-1, is DTGVSQNPRHKITKRGQNVTFRCDPISEHNRLYWYRQTLGQGPEFLTYFQNEAQLEKSRLLSDRFSAERPKGSFSTLEIQRTEQGDSAMYLCASSDGPSSYNEQFFGPGTRLTVL.

This clonotype was seen at least ten times. The DNA for the CDR3 is TGTGCCAGCAGTGGTCAGGGGCGCGTGGGCAATCAGCCCCAGCATTTT. As protein: CASSGQGRVGNQPQHF. This rearrangement joins TRBV2 to TRBJ1-5, with D maybe TRBD1 (6 bases). The CDR3 runs 16 residues. V lost 4 bases and J 2 bases, leaving 15 bases between the germline ends. Germline V gene lookup returns CDR1 SNHLY and CDR2 FYNNEI. Full variable domain (rest looked up from reference TRBV2 and TRBJ1-5): EPEVTQTPSHQVTQMGQEVILRCVPISNHLYFYWYRQILGQKVEFLVSFYNNEISEKSEIFDDQFSVERPDGSNFTLKIRSTKLEDSAMYFCASSGQGRVGNQPQHFGDGTRLSIL.

This clonotype was seen only a few times. Since a much larger clone is just one base distant, this may be a read error. V usage is TRBV28 and J usage is TRBJ2-7; TRBD2 matches 12 bases. Germline CDR1 reads MDHEN; CDR2 reads SYDVKM. The length of the CDR3 is 14 residues. V gave up 7 bases and J gave up 5 bases; unmatched junction bases: 6. The CDR3 here is CASNLSSGGDEQYF. CDR3 DNA sequence: TGTGCCAGCAATTTGTCTAGCGGGGGGGACGAGCAGTACTTC.

The V call is TRBV7-9, the J call TRBJ2-2; 10 nucleotides align to TRBD2. CDR1 SEHNR and CDR2 FQNEAQ come from the germline V gene (reference sequence). Trimming at V came to 5 bases and at J to 0 bases, leaving 15 bases not matched to a gene. This CDR3 spans 20 amino acids. The CDR3: CASSQEYGLADRANTGELFF. The DNA for the CDR3 is TGTGCCAGCAGCCAGGAGTACGGACTAGCGGACCGCGCGAACACCGGGGAGCTGTTTTTT.

This clonotype was counted only a few times. The rearrangement links TRBV20-1 to TRBJ1-4; D is ambiguous. The germline V gene encodes CDR1 DFQATT and CDR2 SNEGSKA (reference sequence). This CDR3 has 14 amino acids. Trimming removed 0 bases at V and 4 bases at J, with 9 bases between. CDR3 DNA: TGCAGTGCTAGAGATCACAGAAGTAATGAAAAACTGTTTTTT. Its translation: CSARDHRSNEKLFF.

As for this clonotype: The conserved phenylalanine or tryptophan is not found at the CDR3 terminus, so this likely reflects a read error. It is unclear where the CDR3 begins or ends on the DNA, so no DNA is shown, and the CDR3 is as TCRdb lists it. This sequence joins TRBV2 and TRBJ1-1; TRBD1 was called by the table and not checked on the DNA. The germline V gene has CDR1 SNHLY and CDR2 FYNNEI. The CDR3 has 12 amino acids, counting both end residues. The CDR3 reads CASRGDNRVTFL.

A few counts support this clonotype. V usage is TRBV9 and J usage is TRBJ2-6; D is unresolved. In germline, CDR1 is SGDLS, CDR2 YYNGEE. The CDR3 sequence is 16 residues long. The V end lost 0 bases, the J end lost 1 base, and 8 bases lay between the germline ends. DNA of the CDR3: TGTGCCAGCAGCGTAGTGGTCGGATCTGGGGCCAACGTCCTGACTTTC. Translated: CASSVVVGSGANVLTF.

At least ten counts were recorded for this clonotype. This rearrangement joins TRBV6-1 to TRBJ1-5; D ambiguous. Germline-derived CDR1 and CDR2 are MNHNS and SASEGT. V was cut by 1 base and J by 5 bases, with 6 bases left in between. The CDR3 length is 13 residues. CDR3 sequence reads: CASSEGEHQPQHF. The CDR3 bases are TGTGCCAGCAGTGAAGGGGAACATCAGCCCCAGCATTTT.

This clonotype turned up a few times. V usage is TRBV9 and J usage is TRBJ1-5, with a possible D match to TRBD1 (5 bases). Trimming removed 4 bases from V and 1 base from J, with 12 bases in between. CDR1 and CDR2 (germline): SGDLS, YYNGEE. CDR3 length equals 15 residues. The DNA of the CDR3 is TGTGCCAGCAGCCCCTCGGGACGGAGCAATCAGCCCCAGCATTTT. Translating it yields CASSPSGRSNQPQHF.

The chain combines TRBV3-1 with TRBJ2-2; a possible D gene is TRBD2 (5 bases). Germline V gives CDR1 LGHDT, CDR2 YNNKEL (reference sequence). Deletions cut 0 bases from V and 5 bases from J, with 13 bases between. CDR3 length: 16 residues. This chain's CDR3 is CASSQDYLARTGELFF. CDR3 nucleotides: TGTGCCAGCAGCCAAGATTATCTAGCTCGTACCGGGGAGCTGTTTTTT.

This chain links TRBV5-1 with TRBJ2-5; perhaps D is TRBD1 or TRBD2 (5 bases each). V lost 0 bases and J 6 bases, leaving 12 bases between the germline ends. CDR1 SGHRS and CDR2 YFSETQ come from the germline V gene. The CDR3 loop spans 14 amino acids. The CDR3 DNA reads TGCGCCAGCAGCTTGGCCGGGACCGGTCAGACCCAGTACTTC. The encoded protein is CASSLAGTGQTQYF.

This clonotype was counted a few times. V gene TRBV5-1 combines with J gene TRBJ1-1; possible D gene TRBD1, 5 bases. The CDR3 is made up of 13 amino acids. From germline, CDR1 is SGHRS and CDR2 YFSETQ. Between the trimmed V and J ends, which lost 4 bases and 3 bases, there was a span of 10 bases. The CDR3 sequence is CASSVSGHTEAFF. CDR3 coding DNA: TGCGCCAGCAGCGTTTCAGGGCACACTGAAGCTTTCTTT.

This clonotype was seen repeatedly, ten times or more. The genes are TRBV28 and TRBJ1-5; TRBD1 is a possible D gene (6 bases). This CDR3 comprises 16 residues. Trimming stripped 4 bases from V and 2 bases from J, with 15 bases between. Germline CDR1 reads MDHEN; CDR2 reads SYDVKM. CDR3 in amino acids: CASSSPGGGGNQPQHF. The CDR3 DNA is TGTGCCAGCAGTTCCCCTGGGGGGGGCGGCAATCAGCCCCAGCATTTT. Drawing the rest from reference TRBV28 and TRBJ1-5, the complete variable domain is DVKVTQSSRYLVKRTGEKVFLECVQDMDHENMFWYRQDPGLGLRLIYFSYDVKMKEKGDIPEGYSVSREKKERFSLILESASTNQTSMYLCASSSPGGGGNQPQHFGDGTRLSIL.

This clonotype occurred a few times. The gene calls are TRBV29-1 and TRBJ2-5; unclear D gene. CDR3 length equals 13 residues. Trimming took off 5 bases at V and 3 bases at J, with 13 bases between the two ends. The germline V gene encodes CDR1 SQVTM and CDR2 ANQGSEA. The CDR3 coding sequence is TGCAGCGTTACTCCTGGGGTGGAAGAGACCCAGTACTTC. Translation gives CSVTPGVEETQYF.

The chain has TRBV20-1 and TRBJ2-5, with TRBD1 identical over 7 bases. The CDR3 runs 15 residues. Germline V lookup: CDR1 DFQATT, CDR2 SNEGSKA (reference sequence). Trimming removed 6 bases from V and 2 bases from J; junction bases left unmatched: 12. CDR3 coding DNA: TGCAGTGCCCTACTCCGGACAGGAGATCAAGAGACCCAGTACTTC. Its protein is CSALLRTGDQETQYF.